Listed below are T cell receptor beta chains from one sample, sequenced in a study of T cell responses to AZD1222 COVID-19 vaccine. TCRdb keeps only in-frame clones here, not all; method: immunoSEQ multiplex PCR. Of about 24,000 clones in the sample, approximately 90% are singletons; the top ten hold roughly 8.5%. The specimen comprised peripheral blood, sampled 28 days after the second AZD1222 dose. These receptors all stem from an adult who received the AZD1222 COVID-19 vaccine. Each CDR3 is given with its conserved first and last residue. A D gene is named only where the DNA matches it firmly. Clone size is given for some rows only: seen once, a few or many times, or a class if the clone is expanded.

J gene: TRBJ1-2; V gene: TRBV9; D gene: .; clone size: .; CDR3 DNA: TGTGCCAGCAGCGTAGCTGAGGGTTTGGTCGGCTACACCTTC; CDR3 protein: CASSVAEGLVGYTF
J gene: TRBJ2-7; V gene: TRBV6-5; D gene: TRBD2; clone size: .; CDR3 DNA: TGTGCCAGCAATAGCGGGGGGGCCCCCTACGAGCAGTACTTC; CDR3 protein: CASNSGGAPYEQYF
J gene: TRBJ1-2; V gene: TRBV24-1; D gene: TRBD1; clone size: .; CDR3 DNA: TGTGCCACCAGTGATTTCGAGGCAGGGGGCAACTATGGCTACACCTTC; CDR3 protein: CATSDFEAGGNYGYTF
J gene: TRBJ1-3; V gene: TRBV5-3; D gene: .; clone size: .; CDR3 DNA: TGTGCCAGAAGCTTGGAGGGCTCTGGAAACACCATATATTTT; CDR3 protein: CARSLEGSGNTIYF
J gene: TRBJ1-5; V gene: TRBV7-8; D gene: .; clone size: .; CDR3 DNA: TGTGCCAGCAGCTCCCCGACTGGTCCCAATCAGCCCCAGCATTTT; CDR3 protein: CASSSPTGPNQPQHF
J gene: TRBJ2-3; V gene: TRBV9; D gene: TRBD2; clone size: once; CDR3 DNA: TGTGCCAGGGCCCACCTTAGCGGGGGCGAGGGGGATACGCAGTATTTT; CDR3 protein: CARAHLSGGEGDTQYF
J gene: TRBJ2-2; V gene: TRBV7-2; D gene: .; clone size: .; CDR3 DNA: TGTGCCAGCAGCTTAGCGGCAGGGGTTCCCGGGGAGCTGTTTTTT; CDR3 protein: CASSLAAGVPGELFF
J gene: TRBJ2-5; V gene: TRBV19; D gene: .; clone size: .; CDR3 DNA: TGTGCCAGTAGTATACCCCTTGGCAGGGGAGGCCAAGAGACCCAGTACTTC; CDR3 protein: CASSIPLGRGGQETQYF
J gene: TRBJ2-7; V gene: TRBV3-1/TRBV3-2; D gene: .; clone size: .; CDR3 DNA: TGTGCCAGCAGCCAAGATGCGTCGTCCTACGAGCAGTACTTC; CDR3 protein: CASSQDASSYEQYF
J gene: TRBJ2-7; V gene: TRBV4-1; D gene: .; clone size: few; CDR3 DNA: TGCGCCAGCAGCGAGGGGTCCTACGAGCAGTACTTC; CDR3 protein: CASSEGSYEQYF
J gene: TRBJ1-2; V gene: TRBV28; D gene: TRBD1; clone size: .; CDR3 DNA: TGTGCCAGCAGTTTAGGACCGGGACAGGGTTTAGACTATGGCTACACCTTC; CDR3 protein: CASSLGPGQGLDYGYTF
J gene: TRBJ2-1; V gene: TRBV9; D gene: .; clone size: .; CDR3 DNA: TGTGCCAGCAGCCCACATGGGGGAGAGCAGTTCTTC; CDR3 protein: CASSPHGGEQFF
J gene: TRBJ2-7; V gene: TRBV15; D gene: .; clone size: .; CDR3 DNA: TGTGCCACCAGCAGAGATCCGGCAGCCTACGAGCAGTACTTC; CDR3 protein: CATSRDPAAYEQYF
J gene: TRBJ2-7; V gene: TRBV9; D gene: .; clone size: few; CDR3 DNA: TGTGCCAGCAGCGCCTTAGCGCTCTCCTACGAGCAGTACTTC; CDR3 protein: CASSALALSYEQYF
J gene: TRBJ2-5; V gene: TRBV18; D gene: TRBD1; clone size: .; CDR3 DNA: TGTGCCAGCTCAAGACAGGGGGCCAAGCAAGAGACCCAGTACTTC; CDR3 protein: CASSRQGAKQETQYF
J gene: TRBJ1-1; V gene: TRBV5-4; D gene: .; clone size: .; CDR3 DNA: TGTGCCAGCAGCTTTCAGGGGACGACTGAAGCTTTCTTT; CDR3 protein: CASSFQGTTEAFF
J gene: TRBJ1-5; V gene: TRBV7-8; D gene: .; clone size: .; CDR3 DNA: TGTGCCAGCAGCTTTTATAGCAATCAGCCCCAGCATTTT; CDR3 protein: CASSFYSNQPQHF
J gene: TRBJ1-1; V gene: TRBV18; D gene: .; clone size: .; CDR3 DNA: TGTGCCAGCTCACCAGCAGGCCGGCAGGACACTGAAGCTTTCTTT; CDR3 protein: CASSPAGRQDTEAFF
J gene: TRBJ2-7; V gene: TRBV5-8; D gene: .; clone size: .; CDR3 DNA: TGTGCCAGCAGCTTGGTGGGCAGGGGATACGAGCAGTACTTC; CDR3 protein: CASSLVGRGYEQYF
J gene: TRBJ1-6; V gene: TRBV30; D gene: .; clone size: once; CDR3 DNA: TGTGCCTGGAGTGGACAGATCCCTCCATTCCACTTT; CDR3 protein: CAWSGQIPPFHF
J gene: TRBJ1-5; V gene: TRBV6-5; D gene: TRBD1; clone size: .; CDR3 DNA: TGTGCCAGCAGCAATGGACAGGGGCGTCAGCCCCAGCATTTT; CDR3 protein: CASSNGQGRQPQHF
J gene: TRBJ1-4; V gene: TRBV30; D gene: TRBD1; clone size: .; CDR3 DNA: TGTGCCTGGAGCTCCCGGACAGGAAAACTGTTTTTT; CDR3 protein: CAWSSRTGKLFF
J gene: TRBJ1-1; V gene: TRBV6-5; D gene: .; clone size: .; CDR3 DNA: TGTGCCAGCAGTTCCGGAGGGACAAACACTGAAGCTTTCTTT; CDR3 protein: CASSSGGTNTEAFF
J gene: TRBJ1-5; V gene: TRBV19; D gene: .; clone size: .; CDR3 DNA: TGTGCCAGTAGAAAACCGGGACCCAGCAATCAGCCCCAGCATTTT; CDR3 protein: CASRKPGPSNQPQHF
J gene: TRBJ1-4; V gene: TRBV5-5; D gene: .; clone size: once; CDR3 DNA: TGTGCCAGCAGCTTAGGACAGCTCGATAATGAAAAACTGTTTTTT; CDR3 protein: CASSLGQLDNEKLFF
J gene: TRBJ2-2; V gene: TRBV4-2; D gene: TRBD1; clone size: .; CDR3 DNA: TGTGCCAGCAGCTCGGGACAGGGGGACGGGGAGCTGTTTTTT; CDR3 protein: CASSSGQGDGELFF
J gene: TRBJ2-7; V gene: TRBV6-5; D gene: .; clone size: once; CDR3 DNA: TGTGCCAGCAGTTACTCGAGAGGGTTAGGAGAGCAGTACTTC; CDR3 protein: CASSYSRGLGEQYF
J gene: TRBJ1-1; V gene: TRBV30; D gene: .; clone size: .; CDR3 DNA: TGTGCCTGGAGTGCCACAGGGTTCACTGAAGCTTTCTTT; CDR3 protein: CAWSATGFTEAFF
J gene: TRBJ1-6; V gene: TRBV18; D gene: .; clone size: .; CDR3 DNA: TGTGCCAGCTTCCCCAGGGGTCGGGGCTCCTATAATTCACCCCTCCACTTT; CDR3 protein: CASFPRGRGSYNSPLHF
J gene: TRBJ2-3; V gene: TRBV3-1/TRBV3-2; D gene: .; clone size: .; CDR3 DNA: TGTGCCAGCAGCCAACCCGGGACAAAAAGCACAGATACGCAGTATTTT; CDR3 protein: CASSQPGTKSTDTQYF
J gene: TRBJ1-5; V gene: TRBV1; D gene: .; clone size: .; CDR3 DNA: TGCACCAGCAGCCATAGATGGCGGCCCCAGCATTTT; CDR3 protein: CTSSHRWRPQHF
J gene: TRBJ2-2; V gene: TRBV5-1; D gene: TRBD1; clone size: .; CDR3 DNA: TGCGCCAGCAGCCCGGGGACAGGCACCGGGGAGCTGTTTTTT; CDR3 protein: CASSPGTGTGELFF
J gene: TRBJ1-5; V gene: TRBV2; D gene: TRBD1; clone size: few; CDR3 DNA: TGTGCCAGCAGTCGGACAGGGGATCAGCCCCAGCATTTT; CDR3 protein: CASSRTGDQPQHF
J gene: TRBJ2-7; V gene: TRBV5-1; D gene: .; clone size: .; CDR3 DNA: TGCGCCAGCAGCTTCTTGCAGAGTCCTTACGAGCAGTACTTC; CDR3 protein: CASSFLQSPYEQYF
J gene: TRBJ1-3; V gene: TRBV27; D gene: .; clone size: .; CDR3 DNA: TGTGCCAGCAGTATACGGTCTGGAAACACCATATATTTT; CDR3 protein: CASSIRSGNTIYF
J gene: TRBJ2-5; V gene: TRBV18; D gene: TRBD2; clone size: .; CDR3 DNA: TGTGCCAGCTCACCGGGACTACTGCAAGAGACCCAGTACTTC; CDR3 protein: CASSPGLLQETQYF
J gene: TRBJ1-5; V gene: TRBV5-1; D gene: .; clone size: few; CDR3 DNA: TGCGCCAGCAGCTTGGGCCCTGGGGGGCAGCCCCAGCATTTT; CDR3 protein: CASSLGPGGQPQHF
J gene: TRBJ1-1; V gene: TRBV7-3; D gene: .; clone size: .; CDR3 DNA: TGTGCCAGCAGCTTAGTCCCCAGGGCTGAAGCTTTCTTT; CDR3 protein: CASSLVPRAEAFF
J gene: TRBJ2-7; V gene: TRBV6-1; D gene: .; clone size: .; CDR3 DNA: TGTGCCAGCAGTGATCCGTCGGAATGGTTCGAGCAGTACTTC; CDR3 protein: CASSDPSEWFEQYF
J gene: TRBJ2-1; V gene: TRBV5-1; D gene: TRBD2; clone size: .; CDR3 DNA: TGCGCCAGCAGCTTCAACAGCGGGGGTGAGCAGTTCTTC; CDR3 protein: CASSFNSGGEQFF
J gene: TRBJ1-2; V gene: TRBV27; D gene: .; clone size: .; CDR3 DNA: TGTGCCAGCGGACACGGGAGGGCTGGCTATGGCTACACCTTC; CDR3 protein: CASGHGRAGYGYTF
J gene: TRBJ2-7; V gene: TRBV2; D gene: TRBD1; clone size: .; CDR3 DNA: TGTGCCAGCAGAAGACCAGGGGGGAACAGGGGGTCCTCCTACGAGCAGTACTTC; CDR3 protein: CASRRPGGNRGSSYEQYF